This passage covers 5 T cell receptor beta chains from one sample sequenced in a study of blood T cell repertoires in COVID-19. TCRdb's copy holds only in-frame clones and misses some; the assay was immunoSEQ multiplex PCR. The sample holds 14,000 to 15,000 clones, 70% to 90% seen once. Specimen: peripheral blood. The receptors come from a human donor in a cohort sampled during active COVID-19.

This sequence joins TRBV27 and TRBJ2-2; 12 bases are shared with TRBD2. Germline V gives CDR1 MNHEY, CDR2 SMNVEV (reference sequence). J lost 6 bases, V lost 5 bases, and 13 bases had no gene match. The CDR3 is 18 residues long. The CDR3 DNA follows: TGTGCCAGCAGTCCCTCCGGGACTAGCGGGCGGTACCCCGGGGAGCTGTTTTTT. The encoded protein is CASSPSGTSGRYPGELFF.

The rearrangement joins TRBV7-3 to TRBJ1-1, with a tentative D call TRBD1 (5 bases). V dropped 5 bases and J dropped 2 bases, with 12 bases sitting between them. Germline assignment: CDR1 SGHTA and CDR2 FQGTGA. This CDR3 contains 14 residues. The CDR3 DNA follows: TGTGCCAGCAGCCCAGCCGGACAAAACACTGAAGCTTTCTTT. Amino acid sequence: CASSPAGQNTEAFF.

V gene TRBV7-3 combines with J gene TRBJ2-1, with D possibly TRBD1 on 6 matching bases. The CDR3 length is 17 residues. With 2 bases removed from V and 0 bases from J, the gap between germline ends came to 14 bases. Germline lookup yields CDR1 SGHTA and CDR2 FQGTGA. CDR3 protein: CASSLGQGPSSYNEQFF. The CDR3 bases are TGTGCCAGCAGCTTAGGGCAGGGGCCGAGCTCCTACAATGAGCAGTTCTTC.

The chain recombines TRBV5-1 with TRBJ2-3; D might be TRBD2 (5 bases). With 5 bases removed from V and 3 bases from J, the gap between germline ends came to 16 bases. Germline assignment: CDR1 SGHRS and CDR2 YFSETQ. The CDR3 sequence is 15 residues long. The CDR3 region has the DNA TGCGCCAGCAGTCGTGGAGGAGTAAAAACAGATACGCAGTATTTT. Translation: CASSRGGVKTDTQYF.

The chain carries TRBV18 and TRBJ1-2; D not resolved. The length of the CDR3 is 14 residues. Trimming removed 1 base from V and 5 bases from J, with 11 bases in between. The germline CDR1 and CDR2 sequences are KGHSH and LQKENI. Here the CDR3 reads CASSPRSLGYGYTF. DNA for the CDR3: TGTGCCAGCTCACCACGGAGTTTGGGTTATGGCTACACCTTC.